The table lists the clone carrying this TCR beta chain with many counts. TCRdb reanalysed the 5' RACE reads using MiXCR and keeps one entry per CDR3 protein. The repertoire holds 200,000 or so distinct CDR3 sequences, roughly 18% seen once, with 4.3% in the top ten. The V end lost 6 bases, the J end lost 4 bases, and 10 bases lay between the germline ends. The CDR3 contains 13 residues. These data originate in a study of CD8 T cells in ankylosing spondylitis. The clonotype comes from a male donor aged 5-30 years with ankylosing spondylitis or in good health (not recorded which). The sequenced sample was blood, either unsorted or a sorted T cell fraction (not recorded which). This chain connects TRBV12-3 or TRBV12-4 to TRBJ1-5; no firm D call. This CDR3 reads CASRPGANQPQHF. The CDR3 DNA follows: TGTGCCAGCAGGCCGGGAGCGAATCAGCCCCAGCATTTT.